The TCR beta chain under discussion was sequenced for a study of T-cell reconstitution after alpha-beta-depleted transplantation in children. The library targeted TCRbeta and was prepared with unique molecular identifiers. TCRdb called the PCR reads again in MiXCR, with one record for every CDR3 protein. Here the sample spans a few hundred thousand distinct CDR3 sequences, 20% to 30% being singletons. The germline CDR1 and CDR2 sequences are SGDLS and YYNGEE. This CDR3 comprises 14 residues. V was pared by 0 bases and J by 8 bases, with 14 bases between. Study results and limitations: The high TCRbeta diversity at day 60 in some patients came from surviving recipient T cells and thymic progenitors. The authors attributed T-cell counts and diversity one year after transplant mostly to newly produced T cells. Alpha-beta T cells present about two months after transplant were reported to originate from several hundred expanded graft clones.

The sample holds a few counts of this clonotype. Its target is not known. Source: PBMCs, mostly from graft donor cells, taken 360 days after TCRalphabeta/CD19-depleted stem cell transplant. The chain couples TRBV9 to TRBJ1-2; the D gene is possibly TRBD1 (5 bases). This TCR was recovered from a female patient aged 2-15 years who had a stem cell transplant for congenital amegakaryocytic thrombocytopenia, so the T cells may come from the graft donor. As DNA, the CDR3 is TGTGCCAGCAGCGTAGAAGACAGCGGTTGGGGCTACACCTTC. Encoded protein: CASSVEDSGWGYTF.